This section outlines one TCR beta chain sequence together with its context. Its specificity is not known. The CDR3 extends over 16 amino acids. Germline V gives CDR1 SSHAT, CDR2 FNYEAQ (reference sequence). Between the trimmed V and J ends, which lost 5 bases and 6 bases, there was a span of 20 bases. This entry belongs to a study of cytomegalovirus exposure and HLA in healthy donors. PCR primers comprised 60 Vbeta and 13 Jbeta primers. Here immunoSEQ multiplex PCR was the method, and the copy in TCRdb shows in-frame clones only, minus some. Of 100,000 or so clones in the sample, 65% to 80% were seen once. Findings of the study overall: Analysis performed later showed TCR beta chains linked to HLA being more clonally expanded than equally common others. Most TCR sequences were rare, but some public TCRs occurred in many donors.

Sequenced input: PBMCs. This sequence originates from a man aged 50 to 59 in good health and CMV-seronegative. This sequence joins TRBV7-7 and TRBJ2-1, with D tentatively TRBD2 (6 bases). In DNA form, the CDR3 reads TGTGCCAGCAGCCCCTCTCCGGGACTTAAAAGCAATGAGCAGTTCTTC. Encoded protein: CASSPSPGLKSNEQFF.